The 4 T cell receptor beta chains below were found in one sample sequenced in a study of chronic HIV infection and antiretroviral therapy. MiXCR, applied by TCRdb to the 5' RACE reads, yields one record per CDR3 protein. The repertoire consists of about 48,000 distinct CDR3 sequences, with 15% to 20% occurring once and the leading ten covering approximately 2.5%. Sequenced material: peripheral blood. The source is an adult who had HIV and had not received antiretroviral therapy, or was an uninfected healthy control (not recorded which).

This clonotype was counted a few times. Here the CDR3 reads CASSMTSGSQETQYF. DNA of the CDR3: TGTGCCAGTAGTATGACTAGCGGGAGTCAAGAGACCCAGTACTTC. The chain carries TRBV19 and TRBJ2-5; 12 bases map to TRBD2. This CDR3 is built from 15 residues. V lost 3 bases and J lost 2; bases outside the gene matches: 1. Germline-derived CDR1 and CDR2 are LNHDA and SQIVND (reference sequence).

This clonotype was seen only a few times. The rearrangement uses TRBV4-1 and TRBJ2-7; unclear D gene. Trimming left V 0 bases short and J 4 bases short, with 10 bases between. Germline CDR1 MGHRA, CDR2 YSYEKL. This CDR3 spans 14 amino acids. As DNA, the CDR3 is TGCGCCAGCAGCCAAGATCCCAGGCCGTACGAGCAGTACTTC. This translates into CASSQDPRPYEQYF.

The chain employs TRBV28 and TRBJ2-1; D might be TRBD1 or TRBD2, each matching 5 bases. Per germline, CDR1 MDHEN and CDR2 SYDVKM. Trimming stripped 3 bases from V and 9 bases from J, with 18 bases between. The CDR3 runs to 15 residues. The CDR3 protein is CASSLGTPRNSEQFF. The CDR3 nucleotides read TGTGCCAGCAGTTTGGGGACCCCTCGCAATTCTGAGCAGTTCTTC.

The table lists this clonotype with a few counts. CDR3 nucleotide sequence: TGTGCCAGCAGCCCCGTCGGCGGGCGCGCCTACGAGCAGTACTTC. Residues: CASSPVGGRAYEQYF. The rearrangement joins TRBV11-2 to TRBJ2-7; tentative D call: TRBD2 (5 bases). V dropped 5 bases and J dropped 2 bases, with 16 bases sitting between them. CDR1 and CDR2 from the germline V gene are SGHAT and FQNNGV. This CDR3 has 15 residues.